This note documents a single T cell receptor (beta chain) sequence. This clone's antigen is unknown. The input lacks base qualities; no much larger clone sits a single base away. The data are from a study of cytomegalovirus exposure and HLA in healthy donors (dated by TCRdb to 2016 to 2017). Looking at the study overall: An earlier analysis of 587 of the donors reported approximately 300 Gb of sequence data and around 100 million unique TCR beta sequences obtained from some 170 million T cells. Roughly 300 gigabases of sequencing data and tens of millions of unique TCR sequences were included in an early release covering roughly 600 HLA-typed donors. Of the 300 to 500 genotyped donors, more than 75% were placed in the genetic ancestry cluster associated with self-reported Caucasian donors. The study aimed to test whether signatures of past pathogen exposure could be identified by cataloging public T cell receptors. The study profiled the T cell repertoires of about 640 subjects by immunosequencing and related them to cytomegalovirus serostatus. Along with the roughly 610-subject first cohort, a separate validation cohort of over a hundred different subjects was used. High-throughput TCR immunosequencing, statistical association of individual TCRs with disease status, and machine learning were combined to predict cytomegalovirus infection status. A later analysis re-examined previously published TCR beta repertoires from several hundred donors and added high-resolution HLA genotyping to investigate patterns of TCR occurrence. The later analysis used no new phenotypic data to find candidate immune exposures, relying instead on TCR beta sequences and their occurrence across donors. To decide whether each TCR beta V gene segment behaved as functional or pseudogenic, an earlier analysis of nearly 600 of the donors relied on high-throughput TCR beta sequencing. Alongside the repertoire data, information on donor age, sex, ethnicity and CMV serostatus was compiled. Genome-wide SNP genotypes for about 65% of the roughly 700 donors were used in a later genetic analysis, which treated that subset as a discovery cohort. All discovery cohort repertoires had been generated on a single sequencing platform. Both class I and class II loci were covered by HLA typing, at four-digit resolution. The number of typed donors differed by locus: roughly 620-630 for A, B, C, DRB1 and DQB1; some 500 for DQA1; around 580 for DPA1; and around 470 for DPB1. Because of strong linkage in the cohort, roughly five DR-DQ haplotypes were treated as single units for association and clustering. Among 300 to 500 genotyped donors of the cohort, an average of around 250,000 unique TCR beta nucleotide sequences was sequenced per donor, of which roughly 17% were non-productive. The paper's findings and limits, for the study overall: A later analysis found that HLA-associated TCR beta chains were more clonally expanded and had lower generation probabilities than equally common non-associated chains. A later analysis associated 17,000 or so TCR beta sequences with specific HLA alleles at a false discovery rate of 0.05. The cohort was sequenced for TCR beta chains only, and without alpha or paired-chain data the features that could be detected were limited. Linkage disequilibrium might explain the correlated functional status among segregating V segments, but an unknown experimental factor could not be excluded. The study listed 150 to 200 TCR beta chains as associated with cytomegalovirus. According to the authors, the approach could potentially be generalized to other disease states and immunological phenotypes. Some IMGT-functional V segments, including TRBV6-2 and TRBV6-3, could not be distinguished by the 87-base-pair reads and were therefore excluded. Broadly in line with IMGT annotations, most TCR beta V segments showed up in productive rearrangements about 87% or about 30% of the time in an earlier analysis of 450 to 750 of the donors. In both the original and validation cohorts, the classifier was reported to diagnose cytomegalovirus status with high specificity and sensitivity. A further reported finding was that TCR beta sequences accurately predicted the HLA-A and HLA-B alleles for most subjects in the first cohort. Strong co-occurrence of HLA alleles, especially DR and DQ, made assigning TCR associations to individual alleles difficult. A cluster of highly shared sequence variants was judged likely to be a technical artifact of the sequencing pipeline. According to a later analysis, parvovirus B19, influenza, CMV and Epstein-Barr virus appeared linked to several top co-occurrence clusters. A later genetic analysis associated a missense DCLRE1C variant with V-gene and J-gene trimming of TCR beta chains, and an independent cohort replicated the association. A few of the identified cytomegalovirus-associated TCR beta chains were confirmed in vitro to be specific for cytomegalovirus antigens. In a later analysis, the rate of TCR association differed among HLA loci, with DRB1 alleles having the most associated TCRs and HLA-C alleles having the fewest. A later genetic analysis reported fewer N-insertions in productive TCRs among donors in an Asian-associated ancestry cluster than the roughly 650-donor mean. In a later analysis, most CMV-associated TCR beta chains were found to appear HLA-restricted, with HLA associations seemingly driven largely by CMV exposure. CMV serostatus was the only immune exposure information available for the cohort. The earlier analysis of 587 of the donors excluded roughly 16 rarely observed V segments, including chromosome 9 orphons, because counts were too low. Roughly uniform sequencing depth across donors was assumed in presence/absence analyses, although this assumption may not hold. Most TCR sequences were observed very rarely across donors, whereas some public TCRs were present in many individuals. Because HLA typing was missing for some donors at each locus, association tests included only the typed subset.

The germline V and J ends show losses of 1 base and 2 bases respectively, and no gene match explains 5 bases of the junction. CDR1 and CDR2 were assigned from the germline V gene as MGHRA and YSYEKL. From its cysteine to its phenylalanine, the CDR3 spans 15 amino acids. Only the CDR3 portion is preserved as DNA: 45 bases, with reading frame beginning at the first base. Library construction relied on the immunoSEQ multiplex PCR assay. For the multiplex PCR, a mixture combining 60 forward primers for TCR Vbeta segments and 13 reverse primers for TCR Jbeta segments was used. A multiplex PCR assay on genomic DNA amplified the CDR3 region of rearranged TCR beta genes. On the Illumina HiSeq System, the amplified TCR beta libraries were sequenced as 87-base-pair reads. The original pipeline was this. Across the roughly 670 repertoires, a later analysis counted some 80 million unique TCR beta chains, around 11 million of which were shared by at least two donors. Raw reads were error-corrected and collapsed into unique sequences by a nearest-neighbor algorithm in which closely related sequences were merged to remove PCR and sequencing errors. To assign V, D and J gene segments, CDR3 sequences were aligned to IMGT reference sequences. For a sequence to be retained, at least a six-nucleotide match to both a V gene segment and a J gene segment was required. Rearrangements were called productive when the CDR3 lacked stop codons and stayed in frame with V and J; all others were non-productive. CDR3 was defined according to IMGT convention as the region running from the second conserved V-encoded cysteine to the conserved J-encoded phenylalanine. The earlier analysis of fewer than 750 of the donors excluded sequences that lacked an unambiguous match to a single V gene segment. In an earlier analysis of some 590 of the donors, a V segment was called functional when productive rearrangements were above 56.7%, and segregating when the standard deviation between donors exceeded 5%. A statistical classification framework was developed to diagnose cytomegalovirus status using the catalog of TCR beta chain sequences. In a later analysis, V and J genes were assigned by comparing TCR nucleotide sequences against IMGT/GENE-DB human TR gene sequences. The TCRdist pipeline was used in a later analysis to assign CDR3 sequences and most-parsimonious VDJ recombination scenarios. A later analysis defined each TCR beta chain by its CDR3 amino acid sequence plus V-gene family, and excluded reads lacking a unique V-gene family. A later analysis removed 500 to 650 highly shared, low-generation-probability nucleotide sequences to deal with suspected cross-contamination and a sequencing artifact. For each public chain, a later analysis derived a clonal expansion index from normalized ranks of inferred template counts within each repertoire. In a later analysis, generation probabilities were computed using a VDJ recombination model fitted to out-of-frame rearrangements, and the results were checked against IGoR. In a later analysis, TCR-TCR, TCR-HLA and TCR-CMV co-occurrence was scored with hypergeometric tests, and a repertoire-size bias correction was applied to TCR pairs. A later analysis estimated false discovery rates by permuting HLA or CMV assignments 20 times. In a later analysis, co-occurring TCRs were grouped using DBSCAN, and TCRdist sequence similarity was added for clustering within HLA-allele-positive subsets. For co-occurrence clustering, repertoires with fewer than 30,000 or more than 120,000 public chains were excluded, along with roughly five repertoires with anomalous nucleotide sharing. TCRdb retrieved this table from immuneACCESS and kept in-frame rearrangements only. Not all clones are present; in checked studies, unresolved V genes account for under half, and no reason is known for the remainder. V, J and clone size are those of that table, while D and trimming were read from the DNA. In all, the sample holds about 160,000 clones, and about 80% of those were seen once. Clones ranked in the top ten supply approximately 1.4% of the sample.

The cohort was made up of 666 healthy bone marrow donors. Cohort members were all nominally healthy when sampled, although unrecorded immune exposures were likely present. The donor tested CMV seronegative and was one of the 352 seronegative cohort members. Every donor gave a peripheral blood sample, and the peripheral blood mononuclear cells from that sample were used for TCR beta sequencing. The Qiagen DNeasy Blood Extraction Kit was used to extract genomic DNA from the blood cell samples. Material: PBMCs. Rearrangement joined TRBV4-1 to TRBJ2-7, with 7 bases in between that match TRBD1. The sequence was obtained from a man aged 30 to 39 in good health and CMV-seronegative. CDR3 reads: CASSQVPGGTYEQYF. DNA sequence: TGCGCCAGCAGCCAAGTGCCAGGGGGAACCTACGAGCAGTACTTC.